The 10 T cell receptor beta chains listed next were all sequenced from one sample in a study of blood T cells in healthy people across ages. A second about 6 to 12 cycle PCR used barcoded and J-beta primers. From the 5' RACE reads, TCRdb called clonotypes with MiXCR, one entry per CDR3 protein. The table records 800,000 to 950,000 distinct CDR3 sequences, roughly 48% of them present only once. The sequenced material came from blood. The receptors derive from a man in his thirties or forties in good health.

This clonotype has a handful of counts. The J gene is TRBJ1-2, the V gene TRBV5-6; tentative D call: TRBD1 (6 bases). Looked up from germline, CDR1 is SGHDT and CDR2 is YYEEEE. V lost 4 bases and J 4 bases, leaving 14 bases between the germline ends. The CDR3 totals 14 residues. Written as DNA, the CDR3 is TGTGCCAGCAGCATTCGGACAGCAGCCTATGGCTACACCTTC. Translated: CASSIRTAAYGYTF.

The chain couples TRBV27 to TRBJ2-5, with D possibly being TRBD2 (7 bases). The V gene lost 3 bases and the J gene lost 5 bases, with 28 bases spanning the gap. Germline V CDR1 and CDR2: MNHEY, SMNVEV (reference sequence). This CDR3 is 19 amino acids long. This chain's CDR3 is CASSFFPKLRGGGEETQYF. DNA for the CDR3: TGTGCCAGCAGTTTTTTCCCTAAATTAAGGGGGGGCGGGGAGGAGACCCAGTACTTC.

The rearrangement joins TRBV2 to TRBJ1-5, with a weak D call TRBD1 (5 bases). V lost 0 bases and J 6 bases, leaving 12 bases between the germline ends. The germline gives CDR1 SNHLY, CDR2 FYNNEI. The CDR3 sequence is 15 residues long. CDR3 sequence reads: CASSEARGAGQPQHF. For the CDR3, the DNA is TGTGCCAGCAGTGAAGCGAGGGGCGCCGGTCAGCCCCAGCATTTT.

This clonotype was counted a few times. The chain combines TRBV12-3 or TRBV12-4 with TRBJ2-3; 8 positions match TRBD2. The trim removed 5 bases at V and 6 bases at J, leaving 10 bases unmatched. The CDR3 sequence is 15 residues long. In nucleotides, the CDR3 is TGTGCCAGCAGTCAGACTAGCGCCCTCCCGGATACGCAGTATTTT. This gives the protein CASSQTSALPDTQYF.

This clonotype was counted a few times. The CDR3: CSARWLGAYEQYF. DNA for the CDR3: TGCAGTGCTAGGTGGCTGGGAGCCTACGAGCAGTACTTC. The V and J genes are TRBV20-1 and TRBJ2-7, with a possible D match to TRBD2 (5 bases). The CDR3 is 13 amino acids. CDR1 is DFQATT, CDR2 SNEGSKA, per germline (reference sequence). V lost 3 bases, J lost 2 bases, and 11 bases lay in between.

The chain is built from TRBV28 and TRBJ2-7; D gene unclear. V was pared by 3 bases and J by 2 bases, with 11 bases between. There are 14 residues in the CDR3. The germline gives CDR1 MDHEN, CDR2 SYDVKM. The CDR3 coding sequence is TGTGCCAGCAGTTTGATGGGGAAGGCCTACGAGCAGTACTTC. Protein sequence: CASSLMGKAYEQYF.

This chain uses TRBV6-5 with TRBJ2-2; D remains ambiguous. Trimming stripped 5 bases from V and 4 bases from J, with 8 bases between. The CDR3 is 13 amino acids. The germline CDR1 and CDR2 sequences are MNHEY and SVGAGI. The DNA of the CDR3 is TGTGCCAGCAGTGTAACCTCCACCGGGGAGCTGTTTTTT. Residues: CASSVTSTGELFF.

The chain recombines TRBV5-5 with TRBJ1-1; no reliable D call. The CDR3 is 15 amino acids. Germline V CDR1 and CDR2: SGHKS, YYEKEE (reference sequence). Deletions cut 1 base from V and 6 bases from J, with 16 bases between. The CDR3 protein is CASSLLGTTDSEAFF. The CDR3 nucleotides are TGTGCCAGCAGCTTGTTGGGAACTACCGATTCTGAAGCTTTCTTT.

The chain is built from TRBV27 and TRBJ2-6; D gene ambiguous. Germline lookup yields CDR1 MNHEY and CDR2 SMNVEV (reference sequence). Between the trimmed V and J ends, which lost 7 bases and 2 bases, there was a span of 3 bases. This CDR3 is built from 12 residues. Here the CDR3 reads CASKTGANVLTF. In DNA, the CDR3 is TGTGCCAGCAAGACTGGGGCCAACGTCCTGACTTTC.

This chain links TRBV4-1 with TRBJ2-7; no clear D. CDR1 MGHRA and CDR2 YSYEKL come from the germline V gene. The length of the CDR3 is 17 residues. Trimming took 0 bases from V and 0 from J, leaving 15 bases between them. CDR3: CASSQDSRSYLSYEQYF. CDR3 in DNA: TGCGCCAGCAGCCAAGACAGCCGATCTTACCTCTCCTACGAGCAGTACTTC.